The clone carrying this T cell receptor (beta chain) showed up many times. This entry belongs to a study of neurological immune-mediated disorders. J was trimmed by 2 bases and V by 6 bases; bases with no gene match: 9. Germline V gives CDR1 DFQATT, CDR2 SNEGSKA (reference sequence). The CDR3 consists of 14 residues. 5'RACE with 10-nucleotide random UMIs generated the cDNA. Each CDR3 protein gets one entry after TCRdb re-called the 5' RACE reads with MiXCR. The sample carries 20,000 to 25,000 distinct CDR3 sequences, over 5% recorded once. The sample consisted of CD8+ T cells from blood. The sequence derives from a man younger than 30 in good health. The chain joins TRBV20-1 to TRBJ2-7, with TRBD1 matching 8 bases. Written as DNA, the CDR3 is TGCAGTGCCAGCCCCGAGACAGGGGCCTACGAGCAGTACTTC. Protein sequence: CSASPETGAYEQYF.